Below, 16 T cell receptor beta chains from the same sample are listed, as sequenced in a study of cytomegalovirus exposure and HLA in healthy donors. PCR used 60 Vbeta primers and 13 Jbeta primers. The data were produced by immunoSEQ multiplex PCR, yet TCRdb's version contains in-frame clones alone and is incomplete. Of 150,000 to 200,000 clones listed, roughly 80% are singletons. Specimen: PBMCs. These TCRs come from a girl between 2 and 10 years old in good health and CMV-seropositive.

The chain employs TRBV19 and TRBJ2-1; TRBD2 matches 7 bases. Germline assignment: CDR1 LNHDA and CDR2 SQIVND (reference sequence). The CDR3 is 16 residues long. V was pared by 4 bases and J by 8 bases, with 14 bases of the junction left unmatched. The CDR3, as DNA: TGTGCCAGTAGTACCGGGACTACCTTTGGCGTCCATGAGCAGTTCTTC. Its translation is CASSTGTTFGVHEQFF.

This chain links TRBV30 with TRBJ2-2, with 7 bases matching TRBD1. Germline CDR1 GTSNPN, CDR2 SVGIG (reference sequence). The CDR3 covers 16 residues. J was trimmed by 6 bases and V by 3 bases; bases with no gene match: 13. The CDR3 nucleotides read TGTGCCTGGAGGAATGTATTGACAGGGAATCCCGGGGAGCTGTTTTTT. Amino acids: CAWRNVLTGNPGELFF.

The chain couples TRBV2 to TRBJ2-1; perhaps TRBD2 as D (6 bases). Germline values: CDR1 SNHLY, CDR2 FYNNEI. The CDR3 runs to 15 residues. V shed 6 bases and J shed 8 bases, with 20 bases lying between them. In DNA form, the CDR3 reads TGTGCCAGCAGGGCGAGCGGAGGGTCAGGCGATGAGCAGTTCTTC. The encoded protein is CASRASGGSGDEQFF. The full variable domain, with the rest looked up from reference TRBV2 and TRBJ2-1, is EPEVTQTPSHQVTQMGQEVILRCVPISNHLYFYWYRQILGQKVEFLVSFYNNEISEKSEIFDDQFSVERPDGSNFTLKIRSTKLEDSAMYFCASRASGGSGDEQFFGPGTRLTVL.

The chain carries TRBV4-1 and TRBJ1-5, with D uncertain. CDR3 length: 15 residues. V shed 1 base and J shed 0 bases, with 7 bases lying between them. CDR1 is MGHRA, CDR2 YSYEKL, per germline. The CDR3 DNA reads as TGCGCCAGCAGCCAAGGAGGGTATAGCAATCAGCCCCAGCATTTT. It translates to CASSQGGYSNQPQHF.

This rearrangement joins TRBV4-1 to TRBJ1-6, with D possibly matching TRBD1 (6 bases). V shed 5 bases and J shed 5 bases, with 16 bases lying between them. CDR1 is MGHRA, CDR2 YSYEKL, per germline. The CDR3 length is 16 residues. The CDR3 coding sequence is TGCGCCAGCAGCGATGATCTCTGGGGGCATAATTCACCCCTCCACTTT. Its translation: CASSDDLWGHNSPLHF.

The chain uses TRBV11-2 and TRBJ1-2, with unresolved D. The CDR3 is 15 residues long. V was clipped by 1 base and J by 4 bases, with 13 bases between them. Germline V gene lookup returns CDR1 SGHAT and CDR2 FQNNGV. Here the CDR3 reads CASSLAPDFPYGYTF. As DNA, the CDR3 is TGTGCCAGCAGCTTAGCACCTGACTTCCCCTATGGCTACACCTTC.

The chain combines TRBV6-4 with TRBJ2-1; TRBD2 matches 8 bases. The CDR3 spans 13 residues. V lost 6 bases to trimming and J lost 4 bases; unmatched junction nucleotides: 2. Germline CDR1 and CDR2: MRHNA and SNTAGT. In DNA, the CDR3 is TGTGCCAGCAGCCAGCGGGAGTACAATGAGCAGTTCTTC. Translated, it gives CASSQREYNEQFF.

The chain carries TRBV6-5 and TRBJ2-5; weak D call: TRBD1 (6 bases). The CDR3 runs to 11 residues. The germline V gene has CDR1 MNHEY and CDR2 SVGAGI. The germline V and J ends were trimmed by 9 bases and 4 bases, with 9 bases remaining between them. The CDR3 DNA follows: TGTGCCAGGACAGGTGGAGAGACCCAGTACTTC. Protein product: CARTGGETQYF.

The chain recombines TRBV15 with TRBJ1-4; a weak D match, TRBD1 (6 bases). This CDR3 region has 14 residues. The germline V gene encodes CDR1 LNHNV and CDR2 YYDKDF (reference sequence). The ends were cut back, 8 bases at V and 7 bases at J, with 17 bases in the middle. The CDR3 here is CATGTGRESEKLFF. The DNA for the CDR3 is TGTGCCACCGGTACAGGGAGGGAGAGTGAAAAACTGTTTTTT. Supplemented by reference TRBV15 and TRBJ1-4, the full variable domain reads DAMVIQNPRYQVTQFGKPVTLSCSQTLNHNVMYWYQQKSSQAPKLLFHYYDKDFNNEADTPDNFQSRRPNTSFCFLDIRSPGLGDTAMYLCATGTGRESEKLFFGSGTQLSVL.

J is TRBJ1-1 and V is TRBV30; no clear D gene. V shed 0 bases and J shed 3 bases, with 14 bases lying between them. CDR1 GTSNPN and CDR2 SVGIG come from the germline V gene (reference sequence). CDR3 length: 15 residues. CDR3 sequence: CAWSVNRWEHTEAFF. The CDR3 DNA is TGTGCCTGGAGTGTAAACAGATGGGAGCACACTGAAGCTTTCTTT.

The chain has TRBV27 and TRBJ2-7, with 7 bases aligning to TRBD2. The germline V gene has CDR1 MNHEY and CDR2 SMNVEV (reference sequence). V trimming: 2 bases; J trimming: 2 bases; junction bases outside the gene matches: 6. The CDR3 spans 15 residues. For the CDR3, the DNA is TGTGCCAGCAGTTTAATCGGGGGGACCCCCTACGAGCAGTACTTC. It specifies CASSLIGGTPYEQYF.

This chain links TRBV5-1 with TRBJ2-3, with TRBD2 matching over 8 bases. This CDR3 has 17 residues. With 0 bases clipped from V and 5 bases from J, the junction kept 11 bases outside the gene matches. The germline V gene encodes CDR1 SGHRS and CDR2 YFSETQ. The CDR3 reads CASSLAFLAGLQDTQYF. CDR3 coding DNA: TGCGCCAGCAGCTTGGCTTTCCTAGCGGGTCTACAAGATACGCAGTATTTT.

The J gene is TRBJ2-5, the V gene TRBV27, with D possibly TRBD2 on 6 matching bases. In germline, CDR1 is MNHEY, CDR2 SMNVEV (reference sequence). The CDR3 loop spans 13 amino acids. Deletions cut 6 bases from V and 5 bases from J, with 13 bases between. The CDR3 coding sequence is TGTGCCAGCAGCGCACCGGGACTGGAGACCCAGTACTTC. Its protein product is CASSAPGLETQYF.

V gene TRBV9 combines with J gene TRBJ2-1, with a tentative D call TRBD1 (7 bases). The germline V gene encodes CDR1 SGDLS and CDR2 YYNGEE. V gave up 0 bases and J gave up 2 bases, with 12 bases separating them. The CDR3 loop spans 16 amino acids. DNA for the CDR3: TGTGCCAGCAGCGTAGCTAGCAGGGGGGCCTACAATGAGCAGTTCTTC. Protein sequence: CASSVASRGAYNEQFF.

The CDR3 region is CASSPGFTGDGYTF. The CDR3, as DNA: TGTGCCAGCTCACCGGGGTTTACAGGGGATGGCTACACCTTC. The chain is built from TRBV18 and TRBJ1-2; TRBD1 agrees at 7 bases. V gave up 3 bases and J gave up 6 bases; unmatched junction bases: 7. This CDR3 has 14 residues. The germline CDR1 and CDR2 sequences are KGHSH and LQKENI.

The chain couples TRBV29-1 to TRBJ2-6; D may be TRBD1 (5 bases). The CDR3 extends over 16 amino acids. CDR1 and CDR2 (germline): SQVTM, ANQGSEA. V was pared by 6 bases and J by 4 bases, with 19 bases between. The CDR3 nucleotides are TGCAGCGTCCGCTCGCCCACAGGCACAGGGGCCAACGTCCTGACTTTC. Residues: CSVRSPTGTGANVLTF. Filled out from reference TRBV29-1 and TRBJ2-6, the complete variable domain reads SAVISQKPSRDICQRGTSLTIQCQVDSQVTMMFWYRQQPGQSLTLIATANQGSEATYESGFVIDKFPISRPNLTFSTLTVSNMSPEDSSIYLCSVRSPTGTGANVLTFGAGSRLTVL.